The clone carrying this TCR beta chain appeared many times. Its matching antigen is unknown. Germline CDR1 is MNHEY and CDR2 is SVGEGT. The CDR3 is made up of 16 amino acids. V lost 7 bases to trimming and J lost 6 bases, with 22 bases between them. Each CDR3 protein is one row after TCRdb ran MiXCR on the 5' RACE reads. The sample includes fewer than 45,000 distinct CDR3 sequences, more than 8% of them seen just once. These data belong to a study of early T cells in non-severe SARS-CoV-2 infection. Study context: The chains were unpaired, and the sequenced material was bulk RNA from unsorted whole blood.

Broader study findings: Private and CD4 specificities were missed by VDJdb matching, skewed to anti-spike CD8.

Sequenced sample: whole blood. The chain recombines TRBV6-2 or TRBV6-3 with TRBJ2-1; no reliable D call. The TCR originated in an adult who was a healthcare worker with PCR-confirmed SARS-CoV-2 infection or an uninfected control (not recorded which). The CDR3 DNA follows: TGTGCCAGCACTTCCCCCCGGACGGTATCAGCCAATGAGCAGTTCTTC. Translation: CASTSPRTVSANEQFF.